This is a list of T cell receptor beta chains from one sample in a study of cytomegalovirus exposure and HLA in healthy donors. Some clones are missing from TCRdb's copy, which holds only in-frame ones; the method was immunoSEQ multiplex PCR. The sample has over 150,000 clones, around 83% seen once. The sequencing sample was made of PBMCs. The receptors come from a girl aged 2-9 years in good health and CMV-seropositive. Both conserved end residues are part of each CDR3. A D gene is named only where the DNA matches it firmly. For some rows the clone size is stated as once, few or many, or as a class when expanded; others skip it.

size,J,V,D,DNA,CDR3
-,TRBJ2-1,TRBV27,-,TGTGCCAGCAGTCGGCTACCGGGACTGTATGAGCAGTTCTTC,CASSRLPGLYEQFF
-,TRBJ2-7,TRBV11-2,TRBD1,TGTGCCAGCAGCCCGCCCAAGGGGACAGGGAACAACTACGAGCAGTACTTC,CASSPPKGTGNNYEQYF
-,TRBJ2-3,TRBV27,TRBD1,TGTGCCAGCACCGAACAGGGGGCGCGGACAGATACGCAGTATTTT,CASTEQGARTDTQYF
-,TRBJ2-1,TRBV5-6,-,TGTGCCAGCAGCGCCAACTGGGGGACTTACAATGAGCAGTTCTTC,CASSANWGTYNEQFF
-,TRBJ2-1,TRBV2,-,TGTGCCAGCAGTGCTCTCCGGAGCTCCTACAATGAGCAGTTCTTC,CASSALRSSYNEQFF
-,TRBJ1-2,TRBV6-5,TRBD1,TGTGCCAGCCGATCCGGGACAGGGAATGCTGGCTACACCTTC,CASRSGTGNAGYTF
-,TRBJ1-2,TRBV20-1,-,TGCAGTGTTAGGAGGGGCTACACCTTC,CSVRRGYTF
few,TRBJ1-5,TRBV2,-,TGTGCCACGCAAGGGAGCTACAATCAGCCCCAGCATTTT,CATQGSYNQPQHF
-,TRBJ2-7,TRBV7-8,-,TGTGCCAGCAGCTTATACCGGACATCAGATACTTACGAGCAGTACTTC,CASSLYRTSDTYEQYF
once,TRBJ2-1,TRBV4-1,TRBD1,TGCGCCAGCAGCCAGACGGTAAGGGGGCACAATGAGCAGTTCTTC,CASSQTVRGHNEQFF
-,TRBJ2-7,TRBV2,-,TGTGCCAGCAGTACGGCACCGGGGAACTACGAGCAGTACTTC,CASSTAPGNYEQYF